A single sample is the source of the 23 T cell receptor beta chains below, sequenced in a study of OX40 agonist ivuxolimab in advanced cancers. Only in-frame clones appear in the TCRdb table, and some are missing; sequencing was by immunoSEQ multiplex PCR. The data hold around 120,000 clones, with over 75% observed a single time. The starting material was CD4+ or CD8+ T cells sorted from blood, obtained in a trial of the OX40 agonist ivuxolimab. These receptor sequences come from an adult with an advanced solid tumor such as melanoma, head and neck, liver or kidney cancer.

The table lists this clone with a few counts. The V call is TRBV21-1, the J call TRBJ2-7; the D segment call TRBD1 is taken from the table without a DNA check. TRBV21-1 has pseudogene status. CDR3 length: 14 amino acids. The CDR3 sequence: CASTRTGILYEQYF. The CDR3 nucleotides read TGTGCCAGCACAAGGACAGGGATCCTGTACGAGCAGTACTTC.

The chain is built from TRBV30 and TRBJ2-5; 10 bases are a match to TRBD2. V lost 7 bases, J lost 5 bases, and 10 bases stayed unmatched. The CDR3 loop spans 14 amino acids. Germline CDR1 and CDR2: GTSNPN and SVGIG (reference sequence). Written as DNA, the CDR3 is TGTGCCTTCCCAGCGGGGGGGACGGGGGAGACCCAGTACTTC. Residues: CAFPAGGTGETQYF.

The chain links TRBV19 to TRBJ1-2, with D perhaps matching TRBD1 (5 bases). Germline CDR1 and CDR2: LNHDA and SQIVND (reference sequence). V was shortened by 7 bases and J by 4 bases, with 13 bases between the two germline ends. CDR3 size: 13 residues. The CDR3 DNA sequence: TGTGCCAGTACCCCAGGGACCTCCTATGGCTACACCTTC. Protein sequence: CASTPGTSYGYTF.

This chain uses TRBV11-1 with TRBJ1-3; 7 nucleotides agree with TRBD1. Germline CDR1 reads SGHAT; CDR2 reads FQDESV (reference sequence). J was trimmed by 0 bases and V by 1 base; bases with no gene match: 3. CDR3 length equals 16 residues. Written as DNA, the CDR3 is TGTGCCAGCAGCTTAGGGGGACAGCTCTCTGGAAACACCATATATTTT. This translates into CASSLGGQLSGNTIYF.

The table lists this clone with a count of one. The V gene is TRBV7-9, the J gene TRBJ1-2, with no clear D. V shed 1 base and J shed 0 bases, with 6 bases lying between them. The CDR3 has 14 residues. CDR1 is SEHNR, CDR2 FQNEAQ, per germline (reference sequence). CDR3 DNA sequence: TGTGCCAGCAGCTTAGGAGATTCTAACTATGGCTACACCTTC. This gives the protein CASSLGDSNYGYTF.

This clone appeared once. The V and J genes are TRBV23-1 and TRBJ2-7; 10 bases agree with TRBD1. TRBV23-1 is given ORF status, its function remaining uncertain. V lost 3 bases to trimming and J lost 1 base; unmatched junction nucleotides: 9. This CDR3 contains 17 residues. The CDR3 DNA reads as TGCGCCAGCAGTCACAACCACGGACAGGGGGGTTCCTACGAGCAGTACTTC. This translates into CASSHNHGQGGSYEQYF.

This clone was seen only once. The J gene is TRBJ1-2, the V gene TRBV7-2; no clear D gene. Germline CDR1 and CDR2: SGHTA and FQGNSA. V lost 2 bases to trimming and J lost 10 bases, with 8 bases between them. CDR3 length: 11 amino acids. CDR3 DNA: TGTGCCAGCAGCTTATACAGAATCTACACCTTC. Translated, it gives CASSLYRIYTF. The complete variable domain, with remaining parts taken from reference TRBV7-2 and TRBJ1-2, reads GAGVSQSPSNKVTEKGKDVELRCDPISGHTALYWYRQSLGQGLEFLIYFQGNSAPDKSGLPSDRFSAERTGGSVSTLTIQRTQQEDSAVYLCASSLYRIYTFGSGTRLTVV.

This rearrangement joins TRBV6-5 to TRBJ1-4, with a weak D call TRBD1 (5 bases). The CDR3 spans 13 residues. Germline values: CDR1 MNHEY, CDR2 SVGAGI. Between the trimmed V and J ends, which lost 5 bases and 8 bases, there was a span of 12 bases. The CDR3 sequence is CASSRAAGEKLFF. In DNA, the CDR3 is TGTGCCAGCAGTCGTGCCGCAGGGGAAAAACTGTTTTTT.

This rearrangement joins TRBV10-3 to TRBJ2-2; 7 positions agree with TRBD2. Trimming cost V 6 bases and J 0 bases; bases outside gene matches: 13. The CDR3 is made up of 18 amino acids. Germline lookup yields CDR1 ENHRY and CDR2 SYGVKD. The CDR3 bases are TGTGCCATCAGCGACACGTGGGGCGGGGGATCGAACACCGGGGAGCTGTTTTTT. It is translated as CAISDTWGGGSNTGELFF.

The chain uses TRBV7-9 and TRBJ2-7; D tentatively reads TRBD1 or TRBD2 (7 bases each). Deletions cut 8 bases from V and 6 bases from J, with 17 bases between. CDR1 SEHNR and CDR2 FQNEAQ come from the germline V gene (reference sequence). The CDR3 is made up of 13 amino acids. CDR3 sequence (DNA): TGTGCCAGCCTTGGGGACAGCGGGGTCGAGCAGTACTTC. Translated, it gives CASLGDSGVEQYF.

The V gene is TRBV19, the J gene TRBJ1-2; D perhaps matches TRBD1 (5 bases). The germline V gene has CDR1 LNHDA and CDR2 SQIVND (reference sequence). V was cut by 5 bases and J by 7 bases, with 17 bases left in between. The CDR3 is 14 residues long. CDR3 sequence (DNA): TGTGCCAGTAGTCCGCCCGGGACCGGGGCTGGCTACACCTTC. This sequence encodes CASSPPGTGAGYTF.

The chain's CDR3 is CASSQDPQGAMDTQYF. In DNA, the CDR3 is TGTGCCAGCAGCCAAGACCCCCAGGGGGCGATGGATACGCAGTATTTT. The chain combines TRBV4-2 with TRBJ2-3; 8 nucleotides agree with TRBD1. The CDR3 is 16 amino acids. CDR1 is LGHNA, CDR2 YNFKEQ, per germline. Trimming at V came to 0 bases and at J to 6 bases, leaving 8 bases not matched to a gene.

The chain joins TRBV7-2 to TRBJ1-4; D unresolved. The CDR3 runs 13 residues. Germline V gene lookup returns CDR1 SGHTA and CDR2 FQGNSA. With 7 bases removed from V and 8 bases from J, the gap between germline ends came to 14 bases. CDR3 sequence: CASNPGRNEKLFF. In DNA form, the CDR3 reads TGTGCCAGCAACCCGGGGAGGAACGAAAAACTGTTTTTT.

The chain couples TRBV7-2 to TRBJ1-5, with D unresolved. The CDR3 runs to 14 residues. Germline CDR1 reads SGHTA; CDR2 reads FQGNSA. Trimming took 5 bases from V and 0 from J, leaving 8 bases between them. The CDR3 sequence: CASSPFPSNQPQHF. The CDR3, as DNA: TGTGCCAGCAGCCCGTTCCCTAGCAATCAGCCCCAGCATTTT.

This clone was observed once. The genes are TRBV28 and TRBJ1-5, with D tentatively TRBD1 (6 bases). V was trimmed by 2 bases and J by 4 bases, leaving 12 bases between them. CDR1 and CDR2 (germline): MDHEN, SYDVKM. This CDR3 region has 15 residues. CDR3 DNA sequence: TGTGCCAGCAGTTTAGGGGGGGCTGGGAATCAGCCCCAGCATTTT. Translating it yields CASSLGGAGNQPQHF.

This clone has only one observation. The chain combines TRBV27 with TRBJ2-1; D call uncertain. Trimming pared 2 bases from V and 8 bases from J, leaving 10 bases between. The germline V gene encodes CDR1 MNHEY and CDR2 SMNVEV (reference sequence). This CDR3 is 13 amino acids long. The DNA of the CDR3 is TGTGCCAGCAGTTTAGCTAACCGGCATGAGCAGTTCTTC. Protein sequence: CASSLANRHEQFF.

The chain employs TRBV6-5 and TRBJ1-5; D unresolved. V lost 0 bases and J 2 bases, leaving 8 bases between the germline ends. The CDR3 loop spans 15 amino acids. Germline-derived CDR1 and CDR2 are MNHEY and SVGAGI. As DNA, the CDR3 is TGTGCCAGCAGTTACTCGATTTCCGGCAATCAGCCCCAGCATTTT. Protein product: CASSYSISGNQPQHF.

CDR3 loop: CASSSTNQPQHF. CDR3 nucleotides: TGTGCCAGCAGCTCGACCAATCAGCCCCAGCATTTT. V usage is TRBV28 and J usage is TRBJ1-5; D is unclear. The CDR3 runs to 12 residues. The V end lost 6 bases, the J end lost 3 bases, and 6 bases lay between the germline ends. Germline lookup yields CDR1 MDHEN and CDR2 SYDVKM.

J is TRBJ1-6 and V is TRBV28; D possibly corresponds to TRBD1 (6 bases). The CDR3 contains 15 residues. Between the trimmed V and J ends, which lost 8 bases and 6 bases, there was a span of 17 bases. The germline V gene encodes CDR1 MDHEN and CDR2 SYDVKM. This CDR3 is CASQTGMGINSPLHF. DNA of the CDR3: TGTGCCAGCCAAACAGGGATGGGGATTAATTCACCCCTCCACTTT.

This chain links TRBV10-3 with TRBJ2-3; 7 bases align to TRBD1. From germline, CDR1 is ENHRY and CDR2 SYGVKD. V was pared by 0 bases and J by 8 bases, with 11 bases of the junction left unmatched. The CDR3 loop spans 16 amino acids. The CDR3 DNA sequence: TGTGCCATCAGTGAGTCGGGACAGTCGTCCAGGGGTACGCAGTATTTT. Protein: CAISESGQSSRGTQYF.

V and J are TRBV5-1 and TRBJ2-1, with D tentatively TRBD2 (6 bases). Trimming shortened V by 4 bases and J by 1 base, and 12 bases separated the two germline ends. Per germline, CDR1 SGHRS and CDR2 YFSETQ. This CDR3 comprises 15 residues. This CDR3 reads CASSVRTISYNEQFF. CDR3 in DNA: TGCGCCAGCAGCGTCCGGACTATTTCCTACAATGAGCAGTTCTTC.

The rearrangement uses TRBV2 and TRBJ2-7; TRBD2 aligns across 8 bases. Germline V gives CDR1 SNHLY, CDR2 FYNNEI. This CDR3 region has 15 residues. V dropped 7 bases and J dropped 3; count of bases not matched to a gene: 11. The CDR3 loop reads CASNRLAGGLYEQYF. The CDR3, as DNA: TGTGCCAGCAACCGGCTCGCGGGGGGACTCTACGAGCAGTACTTC. Supplemented by reference TRBV2 and TRBJ2-7, the full variable domain reads EPEVTQTPSHQVTQMGQEVILRCVPISNHLYFYWYRQILGQKVEFLVSFYNNEISEKSEIFDDQFSVERPDGSNFTLKIRSTKLEDSAMYFCASNRLAGGLYEQYFGPGTRLTVT.

This sequence joins TRBV6-5 and TRBJ1-2; D unclear. The germline V and J ends were trimmed by 2 bases and 5 bases, with 12 bases remaining between them. The CDR3 contains 14 residues. Germline CDR1 is MNHEY and CDR2 is SVGAGI. CDR3 in DNA: TGTGCCAGCAGTTACCAGGCGGCGGGGTATGGCTACACCTTC. Residues: CASSYQAAGYGYTF.